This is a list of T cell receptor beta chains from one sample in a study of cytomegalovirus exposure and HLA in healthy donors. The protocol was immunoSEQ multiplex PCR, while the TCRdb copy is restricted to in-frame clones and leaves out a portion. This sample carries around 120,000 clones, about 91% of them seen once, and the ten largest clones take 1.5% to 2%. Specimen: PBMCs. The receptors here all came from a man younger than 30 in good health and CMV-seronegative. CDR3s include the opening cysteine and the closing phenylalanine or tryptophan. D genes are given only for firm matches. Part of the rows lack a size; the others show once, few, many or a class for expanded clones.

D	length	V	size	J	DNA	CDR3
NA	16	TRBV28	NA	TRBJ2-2	TGTGCCAGCAGTTTATCGCGCGCAGGTGATACCGGTGAGCTGTTTTTT	CASSLSRAGDTGELFF
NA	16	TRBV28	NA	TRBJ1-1	TGTGCCAGCACGATCTCGGGGGTCGGTAAGGGAACTGAAGCTTTCTTT	CASTISGVGKGTEAFF
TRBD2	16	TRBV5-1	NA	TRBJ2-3	TGCGCCAGCAGCTTGGGGGCTAGCGGGACCACAGATACGCAGTATTTT	CASSLGASGTTDTQYF
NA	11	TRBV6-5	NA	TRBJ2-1	TGTGCCAGCAGTCACCGTAGTGAGCAGTTCTTC	CASSHRSEQFF
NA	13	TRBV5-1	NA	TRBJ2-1	TGCGCCAGCAGCTTGTCAGGGATGAATGAGCAGTTCTTC	CASSLSGMNEQFF
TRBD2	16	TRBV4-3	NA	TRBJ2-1	TGCGCCAGCAGCCGCATAACTAGCGGGGGATTGAATGAGCAGTTCTTC	CASSRITSGGLNEQFF
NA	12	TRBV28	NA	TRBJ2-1	TGTGCCAGCAGCGGGACTTTGAAAGAGCAGTTCTTC	CASSGTLKEQFF
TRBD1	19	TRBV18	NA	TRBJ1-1	TGTGCCAGCTCACGTACATCTCCCGTGGGCAGGGGGCTCGACACTGAAGCTTTCTTT	CASSRTSPVGRGLDTEAFF
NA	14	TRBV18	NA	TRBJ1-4	TGTGCCAGCTCACCATCGGGGGGGCGAGGAAAACTGTTTTTT	CASSPSGGRGKLFF
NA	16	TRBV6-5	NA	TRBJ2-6	TGTGCCAGCAGTTTATCTCGGTATAGCTGGGCCAACGTCCTGACTTTC	CASSLSRYSWANVLTF
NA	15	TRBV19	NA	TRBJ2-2	TGTGCCAGTAGTATCTTGGCAGGGATCGCCGGGGAGCTGTTTTTT	CASSILAGIAGELFF
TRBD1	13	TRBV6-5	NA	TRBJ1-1	TGTGCCATTAGCAGGGGGTCGGACACTGAAGCTTTCTTT	CAISRGSDTEAFF
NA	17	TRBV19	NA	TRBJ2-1	TGTGCCAGTAGTATAGCACCTAGGGGACTCCAAAACAATGAGCAGTTCTTC	CASSIAPRGLQNNEQFF
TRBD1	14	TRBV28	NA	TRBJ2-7	TGTGCCAGCAGTTCCACGGACAGGTCCTACGAGCAGTACTTC	CASSSTDRSYEQYF
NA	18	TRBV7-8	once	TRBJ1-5	TGTGCCAGCAGCCCTAGGACCGGGACATTCGATAGCAATCAGCCCCAGCATTTT	CASSPRTGTFDSNQPQHF
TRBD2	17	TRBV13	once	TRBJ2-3	TGTGCCAGCAGCTTGAGGGGGCTAGCGGGAGGGACAGATACGCAGTATTTT	CASSLRGLAGGTDTQYF
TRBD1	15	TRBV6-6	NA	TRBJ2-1	TGTGCCAGCAAGGCATCCGGGACAGGGAGTCCTGAGCAGTTCTTC	CASKASGTGSPEQFF
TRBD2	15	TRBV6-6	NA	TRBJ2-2	TGTGCCAGCAGTGGGACTAGAGCAGACACCGGGGAGCTGTTTTTT	CASSGTRADTGELFF
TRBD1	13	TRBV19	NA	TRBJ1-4	TGTGCCAGTTCGCAGGGGGGAAATGAAAAACTGTTTTTT	CASSQGGNEKLFF
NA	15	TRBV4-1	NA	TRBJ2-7	TGCGCCAGCAGCCAGATTGGATGGGAGGGGGACGAGCAGTACTTC	CASSQIGWEGDEQYF
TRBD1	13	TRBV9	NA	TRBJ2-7	TGTGCCAGCAGCGGTACAGGGGACCGCGAGCAGTACTTC	CASSGTGDREQYF
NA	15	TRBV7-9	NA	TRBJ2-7	TGTGCCAGCAGCCCTTGGCGGGGTGCCACCTACGAGCAGTACTTC	CASSPWRGATYEQYF
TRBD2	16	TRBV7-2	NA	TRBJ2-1	TGTGCCAGCAGCTTAGTGGCGGGGGGGCCCTACAATGAGCAGTTCTTC	CASSLVAGGPYNEQFF
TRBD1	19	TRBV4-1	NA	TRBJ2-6	TGCGCCAGCAGCCAGGGTTTAAGGGACAGGAGCTCTGGGGCCAACGTCCTGACTTTC	CASSQGLRDRSSGANVLTF
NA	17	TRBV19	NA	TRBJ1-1	TGTGCCAGTAGTATTAGGGCCCTGCTGGGGGACTACACTGAAGCTTTCTTT	CASSIRALLGDYTEAFF
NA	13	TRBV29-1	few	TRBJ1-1	TGCAGCGTTGGAGCTGGGCTGAACACTGAAGCTTTCTTT	CSVGAGLNTEAFF
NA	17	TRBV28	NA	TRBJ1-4	TGTGCCAGCAGTACACTACATTCGGGGGGGAACAATGAAAAACTGTTTTTT	CASSTLHSGGNNEKLFF
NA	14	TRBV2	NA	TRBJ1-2	TGTGCCAGCAGTGAAGCAGCCTCTAACTATGGCTACACCTTC	CASSEAASNYGYTF
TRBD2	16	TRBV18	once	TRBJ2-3	TGTGCCAGCTCAGAAGGACTAGCGGGGAGCACAGATACGCAGTATTTT	CASSEGLAGSTDTQYF
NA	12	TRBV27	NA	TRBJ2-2	TGTGCCAGCAGCGCGAACACCGGGGAGCTGTTTTTT	CASSANTGELFF
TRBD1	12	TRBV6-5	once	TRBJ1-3	TGTGCCAGCAGTTCAGGGGGCTACACCATATATTTT	CASSSGGYTIYF
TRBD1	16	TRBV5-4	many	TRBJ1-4	TGTGCCAGCAGCTTGGATCTCGGACAGGCTAATGAAAAACTGTTTTTT	CASSLDLGQANEKLFF
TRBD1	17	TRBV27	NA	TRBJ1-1	TGTGCCAGCAGACTAGACGGGACAGGGCAACTGAACACTGAAGCTTTCTTT	CASRLDGTGQLNTEAFF
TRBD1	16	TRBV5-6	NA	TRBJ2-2	TGTGCCAGCAGCGGGACAGGGGGCACTAACACCGGGGAGCTGTTTTTT	CASSGTGGTNTGELFF
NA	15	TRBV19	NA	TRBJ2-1	TGTGCCAGTAGTATAGATAGCGGTTCTTACAATGAGCAGTTCTTC	CASSIDSGSYNEQFF
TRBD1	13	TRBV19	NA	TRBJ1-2	TGTGCCAGTTCACGCGACAGGGCATATGGCTACACCTTC	CASSRDRAYGYTF
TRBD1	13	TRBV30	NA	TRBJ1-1	TGTGCCTGGGTCAGGGGGTGGAACACTGAAGCTTTCTTT	CAWVRGWNTEAFF
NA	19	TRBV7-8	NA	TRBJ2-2	TGTGCCAGCAGCTTATTCTACGGTTTCGGAGAGGCGAACACCGGGGAGCTGTTTTTT	CASSLFYGFGEANTGELFF
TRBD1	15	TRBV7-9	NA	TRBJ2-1	TGTGCCAGCAGCTTAGTTGCAGGGGGCTATAATGAGCAGTTCTTC	CASSLVAGGYNEQFF
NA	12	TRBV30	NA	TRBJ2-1	TGTGCCTGGACACCAACATACAATGAGCAGTTCTTC	CAWTPTYNEQFF
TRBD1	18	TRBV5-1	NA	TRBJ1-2	TGCGCCAGCAGCTTGACACCTCTGGACAGGGAGAGAACCTATGGCTACACCTTC	CASSLTPLDRERTYGYTF
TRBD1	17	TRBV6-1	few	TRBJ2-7	TGTGCCAGCAGTGGGGATCCACCGGGACAGGGGACCTACGAGCAGTACTTC	CASSGDPPGQGTYEQYF
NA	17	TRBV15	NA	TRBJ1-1	TGTGCCACCAGCAGAGCTAGGGGATTCTTGGGGAACACTGAAGCTTTCTTT	CATSRARGFLGNTEAFF
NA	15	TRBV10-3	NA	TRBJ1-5	TGTGCCATCAGTGAGTCGACACTTAGCAATCAGCCCCAGCATTTT	CAISESTLSNQPQHF
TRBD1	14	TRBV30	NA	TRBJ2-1	TGTGCCTGGAACCCGGGACAGGGTTGGGATGAGCAGTTCTTC	CAWNPGQGWDEQFF
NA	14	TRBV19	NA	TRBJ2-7	TGTGCCAGTGGGGTCAGCGGAGTTCCCCTCGAGCAGTACTTC	CASGVSGVPLEQYF
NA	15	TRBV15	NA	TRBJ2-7	TGTGCCACCAGCAGGGAGGGACAGACTACCTACGAGCAGTACTTC	CATSREGQTTYEQYF
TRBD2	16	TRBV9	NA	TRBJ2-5	TGTGCCAGCAGCGTGGCCCCCTCTAGCGGCCAAGAGACCCAGTACTTC	CASSVAPSSGQETQYF
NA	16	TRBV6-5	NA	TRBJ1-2	TGTGCCAGCAGTTACTCGATCACGGGTGTTTTGTATGGCTACACCTTC	CASSYSITGVLYGYTF
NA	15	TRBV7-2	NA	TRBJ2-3	TGTGCCAGCAGCGCCCCCGGGAGCCACACAGATACGCAGTATTTT	CASSAPGSHTDTQYF
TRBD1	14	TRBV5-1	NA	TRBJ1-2	TGCGCCAGCAGCTCCAGGACAGGAGAGTATGGCTACACCTTC	CASSSRTGEYGYTF
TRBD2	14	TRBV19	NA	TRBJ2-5	TGTGCCAGTAGGCATACTAGCGGCCAAGAGACCCAGTACTTC	CASRHTSGQETQYF
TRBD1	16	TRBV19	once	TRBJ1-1	TGTGCCAGTAGTATAACCCCGGGACAGGGGGAAGATGAAGCTTTCTTT	CASSITPGQGEDEAFF
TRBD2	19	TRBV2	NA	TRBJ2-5	TGTGCCAGCAGCAAGTTTCTTGCGGGGGGTCCTATAAACCAAGAGACCCAGTACTTC	CASSKFLAGGPINQETQYF
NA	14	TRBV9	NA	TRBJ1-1	TGTGCCAGCAGCCTTTTGTCATCCACAACTGAAGCTTTCTTT	CASSLLSSTTEAFF
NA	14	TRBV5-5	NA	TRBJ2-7	TGTGCCAGCAGCTCATACAGGAGTCCCTACGAGCAGTACTTC	CASSSYRSPYEQYF
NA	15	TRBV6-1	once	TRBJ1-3	TGTGCCAGCAGTGAGGAGGTAGTGGGAGGAAACACCATATATTTT	CASSEEVVGGNTIYF
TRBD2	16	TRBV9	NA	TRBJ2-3	TGTGCCAGCAGCGTAGGGGTTAGCGGGAGACGAGATACGCAGTATTTT	CASSVGVSGRRDTQYF